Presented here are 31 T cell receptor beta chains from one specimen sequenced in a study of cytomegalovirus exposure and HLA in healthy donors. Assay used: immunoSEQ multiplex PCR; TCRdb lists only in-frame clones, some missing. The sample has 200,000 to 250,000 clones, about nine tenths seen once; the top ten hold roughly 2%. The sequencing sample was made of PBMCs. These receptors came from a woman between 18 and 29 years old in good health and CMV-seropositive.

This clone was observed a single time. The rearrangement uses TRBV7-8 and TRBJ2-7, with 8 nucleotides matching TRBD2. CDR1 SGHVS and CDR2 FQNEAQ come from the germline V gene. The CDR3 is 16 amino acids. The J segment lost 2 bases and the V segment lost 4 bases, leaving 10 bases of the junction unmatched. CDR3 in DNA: TGTGCCAGCAGCTCATCTCGAGTAGCGGGGACCTACGAGCAGTACTTC. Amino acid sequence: CASSSSRVAGTYEQYF.

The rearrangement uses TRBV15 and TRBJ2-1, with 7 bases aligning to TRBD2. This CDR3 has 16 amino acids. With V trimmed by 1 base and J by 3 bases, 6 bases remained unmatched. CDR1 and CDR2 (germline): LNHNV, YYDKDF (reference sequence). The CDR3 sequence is CATSRVLAVSYNEQFF. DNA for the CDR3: TGTGCCACCAGCAGAGTCCTAGCGGTGAGCTACAATGAGCAGTTCTTC.

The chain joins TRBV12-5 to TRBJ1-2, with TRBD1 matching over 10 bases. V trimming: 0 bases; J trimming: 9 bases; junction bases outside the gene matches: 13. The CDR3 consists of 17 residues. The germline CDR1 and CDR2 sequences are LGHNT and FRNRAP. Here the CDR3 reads CASGLVLGSRDRGSYTF. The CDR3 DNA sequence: TGTGCTAGTGGTTTGGTACTAGGGTCTCGGGACAGGGGTAGCTACACCTTC.

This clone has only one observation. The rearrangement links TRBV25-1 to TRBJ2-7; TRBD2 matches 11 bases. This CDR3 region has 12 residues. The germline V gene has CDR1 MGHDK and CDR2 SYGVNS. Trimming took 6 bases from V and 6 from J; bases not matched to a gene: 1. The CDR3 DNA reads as TGTGCCAGCAGGGGGACTAGCGGCGAGCAGTACTTC. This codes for CASRGTSGEQYF.

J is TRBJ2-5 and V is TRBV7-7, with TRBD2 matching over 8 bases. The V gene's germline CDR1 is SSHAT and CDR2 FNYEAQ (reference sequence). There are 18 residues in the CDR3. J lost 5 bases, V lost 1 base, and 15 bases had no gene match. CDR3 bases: TGTGCCAGCAGCTTAGATGGCGGGGGGTTCAGGGGCGCGGAGACCCAGTACTTC. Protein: CASSLDGGGFRGAETQYF.

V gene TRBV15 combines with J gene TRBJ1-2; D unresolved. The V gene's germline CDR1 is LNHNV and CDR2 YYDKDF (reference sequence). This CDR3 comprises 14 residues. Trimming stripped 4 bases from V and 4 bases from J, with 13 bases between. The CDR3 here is CATSNPGRIYGYTF. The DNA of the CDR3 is TGTGCCACCAGCAATCCGGGGAGAATCTATGGCTACACCTTC.

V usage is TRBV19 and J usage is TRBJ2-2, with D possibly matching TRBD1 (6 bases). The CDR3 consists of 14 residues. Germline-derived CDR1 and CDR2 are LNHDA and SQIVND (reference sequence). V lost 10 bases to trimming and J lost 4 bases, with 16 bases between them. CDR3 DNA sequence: TGTGCCACCCGAATAACAGGGATCACCGGGGAGCTGTTTTTT. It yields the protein CATRITGITGELFF. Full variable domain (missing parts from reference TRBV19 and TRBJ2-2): DGGITQSPKYLFRKEGQNVTLSCEQNLNHDAMYWYRQDPGQGLRLIYYSQIVNDFQKGDIAEGYSVSREKKESFPLTVTSAQKNPTAFYLCATRITGITGELFFGEGSRLTVL.

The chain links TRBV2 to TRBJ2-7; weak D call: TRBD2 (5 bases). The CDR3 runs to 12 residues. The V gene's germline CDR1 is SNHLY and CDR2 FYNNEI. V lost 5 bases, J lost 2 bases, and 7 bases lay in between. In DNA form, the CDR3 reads TGTGCCAGCAGTCTCGGGGCCTACGAGCAGTACTTC. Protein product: CASSLGAYEQYF.

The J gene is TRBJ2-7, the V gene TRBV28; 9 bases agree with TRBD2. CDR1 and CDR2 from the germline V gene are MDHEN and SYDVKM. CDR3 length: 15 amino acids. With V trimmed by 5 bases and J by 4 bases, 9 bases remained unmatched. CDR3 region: CASSPAGGGGYEQYF. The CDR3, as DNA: TGTGCCAGCAGTCCTGCGGGGGGGGGCGGTTACGAGCAGTACTTC.

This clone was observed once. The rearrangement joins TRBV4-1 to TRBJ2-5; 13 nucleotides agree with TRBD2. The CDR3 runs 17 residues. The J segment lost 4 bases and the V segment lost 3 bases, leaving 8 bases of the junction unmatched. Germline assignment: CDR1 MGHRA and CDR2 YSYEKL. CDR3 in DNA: TGCGCCAGCAGCCATGTACTAGCGGGAGGGCCGGGAGAGACCCAGTACTTC. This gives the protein CASSHVLAGGPGETQYF.

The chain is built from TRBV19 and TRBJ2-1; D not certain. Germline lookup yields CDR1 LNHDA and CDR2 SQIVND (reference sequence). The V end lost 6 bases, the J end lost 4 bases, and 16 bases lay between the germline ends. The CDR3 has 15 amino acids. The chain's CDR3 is CASSPSEKAYNEQFF. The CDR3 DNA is TGTGCCAGTAGCCCTAGTGAAAAGGCTTACAATGAGCAGTTCTTC.

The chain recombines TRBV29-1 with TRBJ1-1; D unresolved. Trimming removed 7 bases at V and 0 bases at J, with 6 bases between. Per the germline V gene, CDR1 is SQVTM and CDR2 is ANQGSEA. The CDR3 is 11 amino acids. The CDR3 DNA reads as TGCAGCGCTACTGTGAACACTGAAGCTTTCTTT. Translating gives CSATVNTEAFF.

CDR3 region: CASSIPGQGLRGEQYF. As DNA, the CDR3 is TGTGCCAGTAGTATCCCCGGACAGGGGCTACGCGGGGAGCAGTACTTC. The chain links TRBV19 to TRBJ2-7, with TRBD1 matching over 9 bases. The V gene's germline CDR1 is LNHDA and CDR2 SQIVND (reference sequence). V dropped 3 bases and J dropped 7; count of bases not matched to a gene: 13. The CDR3 length is 16 residues.

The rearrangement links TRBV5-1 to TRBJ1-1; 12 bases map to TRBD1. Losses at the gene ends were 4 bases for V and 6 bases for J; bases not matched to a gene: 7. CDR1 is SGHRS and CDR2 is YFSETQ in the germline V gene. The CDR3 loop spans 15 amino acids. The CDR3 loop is CASSEGTGGFAEAFF. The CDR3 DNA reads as TGCGCCAGCAGCGAAGGGACAGGGGGCTTCGCTGAAGCTTTCTTT.

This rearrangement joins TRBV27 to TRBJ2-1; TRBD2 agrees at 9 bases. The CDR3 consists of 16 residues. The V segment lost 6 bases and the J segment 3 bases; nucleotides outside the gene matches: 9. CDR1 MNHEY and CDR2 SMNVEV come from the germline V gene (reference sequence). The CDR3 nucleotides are TGTGCCAGCAGCCTCTCCGGCGGGAGGGTCTACAATGAGCAGTTCTTC. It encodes CASSLSGGRVYNEQFF.

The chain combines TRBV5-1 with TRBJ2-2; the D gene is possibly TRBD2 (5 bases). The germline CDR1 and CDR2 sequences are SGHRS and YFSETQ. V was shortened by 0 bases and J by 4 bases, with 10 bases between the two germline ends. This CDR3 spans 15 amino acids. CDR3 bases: TGCGCCAGCAGCTTGGCCGAGGGTTCCACCGGGGAGCTGTTTTTT. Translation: CASSLAEGSTGELFF.

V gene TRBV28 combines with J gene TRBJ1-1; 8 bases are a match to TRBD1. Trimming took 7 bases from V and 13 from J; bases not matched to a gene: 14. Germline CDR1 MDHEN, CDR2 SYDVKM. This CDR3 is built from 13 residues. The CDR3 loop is CASTSGGAGLDFF. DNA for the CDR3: TGTGCCAGCACCTCAGGGGGCGCCGGTCTTGATTTCTTT.

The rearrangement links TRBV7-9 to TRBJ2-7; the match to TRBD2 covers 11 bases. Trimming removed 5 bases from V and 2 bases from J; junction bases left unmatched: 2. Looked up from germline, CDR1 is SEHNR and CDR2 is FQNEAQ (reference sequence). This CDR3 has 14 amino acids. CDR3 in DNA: TGTGCCAGCAGCCGGACTAGCGGGCCCTACGAGCAGTACTTC. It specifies CASSRTSGPYEQYF.

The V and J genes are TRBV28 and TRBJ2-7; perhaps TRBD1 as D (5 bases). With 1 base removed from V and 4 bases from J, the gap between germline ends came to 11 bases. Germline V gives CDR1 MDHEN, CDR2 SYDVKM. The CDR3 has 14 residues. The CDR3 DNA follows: TGTGCCAGCAGTTTATCCAGGGCCCAGTACGAGCAGTACTTC. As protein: CASSLSRAQYEQYF.

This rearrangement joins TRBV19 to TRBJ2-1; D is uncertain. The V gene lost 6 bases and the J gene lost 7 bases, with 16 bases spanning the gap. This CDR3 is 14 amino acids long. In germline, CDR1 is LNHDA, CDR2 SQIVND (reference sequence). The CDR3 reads CASSLLELGNEQFF. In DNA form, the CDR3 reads TGTGCCAGTAGCCTCCTGGAGCTTGGGAATGAGCAGTTCTTC.

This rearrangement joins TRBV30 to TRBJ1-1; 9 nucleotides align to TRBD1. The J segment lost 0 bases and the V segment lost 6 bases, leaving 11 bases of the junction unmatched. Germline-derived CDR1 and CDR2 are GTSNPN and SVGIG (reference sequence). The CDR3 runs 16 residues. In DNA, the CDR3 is TGTGCCTGCGCTCCGGGACAGGGTTTTATGAACACTGAAGCTTTCTTT. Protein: CACAPGQGFMNTEAFF.

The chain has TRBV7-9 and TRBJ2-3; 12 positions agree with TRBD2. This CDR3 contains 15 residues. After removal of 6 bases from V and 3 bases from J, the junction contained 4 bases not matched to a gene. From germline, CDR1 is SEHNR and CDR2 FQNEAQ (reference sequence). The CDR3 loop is CASRILAGGTDTQYF. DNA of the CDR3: TGTGCCAGCAGAATACTAGCGGGAGGTACAGATACGCAGTATTTT.

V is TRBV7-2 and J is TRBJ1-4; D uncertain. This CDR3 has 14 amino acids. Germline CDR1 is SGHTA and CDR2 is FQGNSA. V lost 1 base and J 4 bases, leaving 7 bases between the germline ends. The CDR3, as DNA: TGTGCCAGCAGCTTAGAAACATTTAATGAAAAACTGTTTTTT. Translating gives CASSLETFNEKLFF.

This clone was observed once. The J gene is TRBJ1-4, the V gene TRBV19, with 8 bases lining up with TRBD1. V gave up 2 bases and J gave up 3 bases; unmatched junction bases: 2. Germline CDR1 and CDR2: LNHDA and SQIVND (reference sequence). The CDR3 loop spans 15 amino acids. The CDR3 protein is CASSIRQGSNEKLFF. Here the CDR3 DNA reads TGTGCCAGTAGTATAAGACAGGGGTCTAATGAAAAACTGTTTTTT.

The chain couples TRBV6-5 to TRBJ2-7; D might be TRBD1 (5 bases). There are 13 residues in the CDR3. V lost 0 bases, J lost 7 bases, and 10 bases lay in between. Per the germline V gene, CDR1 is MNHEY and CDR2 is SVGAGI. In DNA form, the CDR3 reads TGTGCCAGCAGTTACTCAGGGGTTAGGGAGCAGTACTTC. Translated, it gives CASSYSGVREQYF.

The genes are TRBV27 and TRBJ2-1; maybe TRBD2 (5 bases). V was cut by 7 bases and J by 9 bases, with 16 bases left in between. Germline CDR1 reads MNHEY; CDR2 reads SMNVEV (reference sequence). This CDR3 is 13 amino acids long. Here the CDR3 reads CASKLELATEQFF. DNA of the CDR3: TGTGCCAGCAAGTTAGAGCTAGCTACTGAGCAGTTCTTC.

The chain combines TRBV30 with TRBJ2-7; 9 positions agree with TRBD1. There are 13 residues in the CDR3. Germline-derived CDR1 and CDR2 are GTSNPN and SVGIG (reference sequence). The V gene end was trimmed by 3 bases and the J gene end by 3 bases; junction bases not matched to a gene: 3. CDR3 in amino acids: CAWSQDRGYEQYF. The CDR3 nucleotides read TGTGCCTGGAGCCAGGACAGGGGCTACGAGCAGTACTTC. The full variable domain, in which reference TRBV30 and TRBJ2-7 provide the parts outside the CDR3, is SQTIHQWPATLVQPVGSPLSLECTVEGTSNPNLYWYRQAAGRGLQLLFYSVGIGQISSEVPQNLSASRPQDRQFILSSKKLLLSDSGFYLCAWSQDRGYEQYFGPGTRLTVT.

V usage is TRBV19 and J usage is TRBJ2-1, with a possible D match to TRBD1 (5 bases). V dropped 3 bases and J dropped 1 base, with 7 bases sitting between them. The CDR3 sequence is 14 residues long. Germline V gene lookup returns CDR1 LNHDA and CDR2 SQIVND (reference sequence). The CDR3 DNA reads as TGTGCCAGTAGTATTAGGGGATCCTACAATGAGCAGTTCTTC. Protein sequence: CASSIRGSYNEQFF.

The CDR3 nucleotides read TGTGCCACCAGCAGGCGACAGAGAAGGACCTACGAGCAGTACTTC. Its translation is CATSRRQRRTYEQYF. This rearrangement joins TRBV15 to TRBJ2-7; a weak D match, TRBD1 (5 bases). Germline V gene data show CDR1 as LNHNV and CDR2 as YYDKDF (reference sequence). The CDR3 totals 15 residues. The V gene lost 3 bases and the J gene lost 2 bases, with 14 bases spanning the gap.

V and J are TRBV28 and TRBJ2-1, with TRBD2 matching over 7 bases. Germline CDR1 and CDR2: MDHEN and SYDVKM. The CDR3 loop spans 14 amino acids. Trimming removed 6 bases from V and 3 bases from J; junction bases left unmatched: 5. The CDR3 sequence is CASSLLAVYNEQFF. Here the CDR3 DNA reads TGTGCCAGCAGCCTCCTAGCGGTCTACAATGAGCAGTTCTTC.

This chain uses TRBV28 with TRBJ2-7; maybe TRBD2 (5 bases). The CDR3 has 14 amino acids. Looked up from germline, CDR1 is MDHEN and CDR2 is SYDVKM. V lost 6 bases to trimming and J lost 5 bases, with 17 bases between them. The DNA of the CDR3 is TGTGCCAGCAGCAGAGACGGGGTGATCGACGAGCAGTACTTC. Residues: CASSRDGVIDEQYF.